Listed below are T cell receptor beta chains from one sample, sequenced in a study of cytomegalovirus exposure and HLA in healthy donors. Clones were sequenced by immunoSEQ multiplex PCR, and TCRdb holds only the in-frame ones, with some missing. The sample has roughly 150,000 clones; over 70% are singletons. The sequenced sample consisted of PBMCs. Receptor source: a woman in her 40s in good health and CMV-seronegative. CDR3s include the opening cysteine and the closing phenylalanine or tryptophan. D genes are given only for firm matches. Size values are once, few and many counts, or a class for expanded clones, and some rows have none.

15,TRBD2,NA,TRBV4-1,TRBJ2-2,CASSQAAGGSGELFF,TGCGCCAGCAGCCAAGCGGCGGGAGGGTCCGGGGAGCTGTTTTTT
16,NA,NA,TRBV27,TRBJ1-1,CASSYARFRANTEAFF,TGTGCCAGCAGTTACGCCCGATTCAGGGCGAACACTGAAGCTTTCTTT
13,NA,NA,TRBV6-1,TRBJ1-5,CASSAEGYQPQHF,TGTGCCAGCAGTGCAGAGGGTTATCAGCCCCAGCATTTT
13,NA,NA,TRBV7-4,TRBJ2-1,CASSFPSANEQFF,TGTGCCAGCAGCTTCCCTAGCGCCAATGAGCAGTTCTTC
15,TRBD1,NA,TRBV7-9,TRBJ2-2,CASSTDRGRTGELFF,TGTGCCAGCAGCACGGACAGGGGGCGTACCGGGGAGCTGTTTTTT
12,NA,few,TRBV4-1,TRBJ2-3,CASSPPGDTQYF,TGCGCCAGCAGCCCACCGGGGGATACGCAGTATTTT
17,TRBD2,NA,TRBV5-4,TRBJ2-1,CASSLDGGVHSYNEQFF,TGTGCCAGCAGCTTGGACGGGGGGGTCCATTCCTACAATGAGCAGTTCTTC
16,TRBD1,once,TRBV7-8,TRBJ2-7,CASRLEGGQIPLEQYF,TGTGCCAGCAGACTGGAAGGGGGCCAGATCCCCTTGGAGCAGTACTTC
16,TRBD1,NA,TRBV11-2,TRBJ2-5,CASSESGQGIRETQYF,TGTGCCAGCAGTGAATCGGGACAGGGGATTCGAGAGACCCAGTACTTC
13,NA,few,TRBV7-6,TRBJ1-6,CASRKVADSPLHF,TGTGCCAGCAGGAAGGTGGCGGATTCACCCCTCCACTTT
14,TRBD1,few,TRBV28,TRBJ1-1,CASSPGTGDTEAFF,TGTGCCAGCAGCCCTGGGACAGGGGACACTGAAGCTTTCTTT
14,NA,NA,TRBV19,TRBJ1-5,CASSGTFSNQPQHF,TGTGCCAGTAGTGGGACATTCAGCAATCAGCCCCAGCATTTT
14,NA,NA,TRBV7-2,TRBJ2-7,CASSGTTGYYEQYF,TGTGCCAGCAGCGGGACTACAGGGTACTACGAGCAGTACTTC
10,NA,NA,TRBV7-3,TRBJ2-5,CANPGETQYF,TGTGCCAATCCGGGAGAGACCCAGTACTTC
18,TRBD1,NA,TRBV7-6,TRBJ1-2,CASSRSSQGAAGEYGYTF,TGTGCCAGCAGCCGCTCATCACAGGGGGCAGCGGGAGAATATGGCTACACCTTC
14,TRBD1,NA,TRBV7-9,TRBJ2-2,CSSSWTGVAGELFF,TGTTCCAGCAGCTGGACAGGGGTGGCCGGGGAGCTGTTTTTT
11,TRBD2,NA,TRBV19,TRBJ2-5,CASSSGGTQYF,TGTGCCAGTAGTTCGGGGGGGACCCAGTACTTC
16,TRBD2,NA,TRBV4-2,TRBJ2-1,CASSQGSLAGGRPLFF,TGTGCCAGCAGCCAAGGGTCACTAGCGGGGGGGCGACCCCTGTTCTTC
15,TRBD2,few,TRBV5-4,TRBJ2-1,CASSLTRLAVGEQFF,TGTGCCAGCAGCTTAACCCGACTAGCCGTAGGTGAGCAGTTCTTC
15,NA,NA,TRBV18,TRBJ2-7,CASSPNRADTYEQYF,TGTGCCAGCTCACCCAACAGGGCCGACACATACGAGCAGTACTTC
18,TRBD2,NA,TRBV5-5,TRBJ2-7,CASSLFRRTSGSGYEQYF,TGTGCCAGCAGCTTGTTCCGTCGGACTAGCGGGAGTGGTTACGAGCAGTACTTC
14,NA,NA,TRBV6-5,TRBJ2-3,CASRTGGVTDTQYF,TGTGCCAGCAGAACTGGCGGAGTCACAGATACGCAGTATTTT
18,TRBD1,NA,TRBV5-1,TRBJ1-6,CASSLSGDQADRAFPLHF,TGCGCCAGCAGCTTATCAGGGGATCAGGCGGACAGGGCCTTTCCCCTCCACTTT
15,NA,NA,TRBV18,TRBJ1-3,CASSPNRAPGNTIYF,TGTGCCAGCTCACCGAACAGGGCTCCAGGAAACACCATATATTTT
17,TRBD2,NA,TRBV5-1,TRBJ2-1,CASSLLGLAGVVNEQFF,TGCGCCAGCAGCTTGTTGGGACTAGCGGGAGTGGTTAATGAGCAGTTCTTC
16,TRBD2,NA,TRBV19,TRBJ2-3,CASSIVGTSGRDTQYF,TGTGCCAGTAGTATAGTGGGGACTAGCGGGAGAGATACGCAGTATTTT
12,NA,NA,TRBV5-1,TRBJ2-7,CASSLLSYEQYF,TGCGCCAGCAGCCTCCTCTCCTACGAGCAGTACTTC
13,NA,NA,TRBV7-2,TRBJ1-2,CASSLARDYGYTF,TGTGCCAGCAGCTTAGCTAGAGACTATGGCTACACCTTC
12,TRBD1,NA,TRBV6-5,TRBJ2-5,CASSYRGETQYF,TGTGCCAGCAGCTACAGGGGCGAGACCCAGTACTTC
16,TRBD2,NA,TRBV28,TRBJ2-7,CASSLAGAYSSYEQYF,TGTGCCAGCAGTTTAGCGGGAGCCTACTCCTCCTACGAGCAGTACTTC
18,TRBD2,NA,TRBV9,TRBJ2-4,CASSVALAGEVAKNIQYF,TGTGCCAGCAGCGTAGCCCTAGCGGGAGAGGTAGCCAAAAACATTCAGTACTTC
14,NA,few,TRBV28,TRBJ1-2,CASSPLEGGYGYTF,TGTGCCAGCAGTCCACTTGAGGGTGGCTATGGCTACACCTTC
14,NA,NA,TRBV4-1,TRBJ1-3,CASSPTGFGNTIYF,TGCGCCAGCAGCCCGACAGGATTTGGAAACACCATATATTTT
15,TRBD1,NA,TRBV5-1,TRBJ2-7,CASSLAGTGSWEQYF,TGCGCCAGCAGCTTGGCCGGGACAGGGTCGTGGGAGCAGTACTTC
15,TRBD2,NA,TRBV6-6,TRBJ2-1,CASSLLAGGPNEQFF,TGTGCCAGCAGTTTATTAGCGGGAGGGCCAAATGAGCAGTTCTTC
15,NA,NA,TRBV7-2,TRBJ1-5,CASSNFGDGIQPQHF,TGTGCCAGCAGCAACTTCGGGGATGGGATTCAGCCCCAGCATTTT
15,TRBD2,NA,TRBV2,TRBJ2-3,CASTALAGGFDTQYF,TGTGCCAGCACCGCTTTAGCGGGAGGGTTCGATACGCAGTATTTT
15,TRBD2,NA,TRBV10-2,TRBJ2-5,CASIRDLAGVETQYF,TGCGCCAGCATCCGGGATTTAGCGGGGGTAGAGACCCAGTACTTC
15,NA,once,TRBV5-1,TRBJ2-1,CASGPGGSSYNEQFF,TGCGCCAGCGGACCCGGGGGAAGCTCCTACAATGAGCAGTTCTTC
18,TRBD2,once,TRBV7-9,TRBJ2-3,CASSLLLGGTSLADTQYF,TGTGCCAGCAGCTTATTATTAGGGGGGACTAGCCTTGCAGATACGCAGTATTTT
10,NA,NA,TRBV20-1,TRBJ1-4,CSAYREKLFF,TGCAGTGCCTACCGTGAAAAACTGTTTTTT
13,TRBD1,NA,TRBV11-3,TRBJ2-5,CASSFGQGLTQYF,TGTGCCAGCAGCTTTGGACAGGGTTTGACCCAGTACTTC
17,TRBD1,NA,TRBV4-1,TRBJ2-1,CASSQDPGTGPYNEQFF,TGCGCCAGCAGCCAAGACCCCGGGACAGGGCCCTACAATGAGCAGTTCTTC
17,TRBD1,NA,TRBV15,TRBJ1-6,CATSRHLGRQGHSPLHF,TGTGCCACCAGCAGACATTTAGGTAGACAGGGGCATTCACCCCTCCACTTT
19,TRBD2,NA,TRBV28,TRBJ2-7,CASSLGRLAGGPASYEQYF,TGTGCCAGCAGTTTAGGTAGACTAGCGGGAGGGCCCGCCTCCTACGAGCAGTACTTC
14,TRBD2,NA,TRBV27,TRBJ2-7,CASSPWSGMYEQYF,TGTGCCAGCAGTCCTTGGAGCGGGATGTACGAGCAGTACTTC